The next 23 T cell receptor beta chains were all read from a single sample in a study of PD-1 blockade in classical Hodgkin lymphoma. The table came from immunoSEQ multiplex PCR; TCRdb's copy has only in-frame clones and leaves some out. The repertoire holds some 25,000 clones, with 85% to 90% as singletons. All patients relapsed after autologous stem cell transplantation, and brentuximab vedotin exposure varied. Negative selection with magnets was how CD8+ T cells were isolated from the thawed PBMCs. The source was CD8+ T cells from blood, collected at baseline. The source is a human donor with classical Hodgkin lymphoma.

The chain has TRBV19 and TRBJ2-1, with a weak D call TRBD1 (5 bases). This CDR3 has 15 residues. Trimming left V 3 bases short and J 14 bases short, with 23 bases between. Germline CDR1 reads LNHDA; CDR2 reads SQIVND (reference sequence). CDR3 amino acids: CASSIPRPTELEKFF. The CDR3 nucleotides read TGTGCCAGTAGTATCCCCCGCCCGACAGAGTTGGAGAAGTTCTTC.

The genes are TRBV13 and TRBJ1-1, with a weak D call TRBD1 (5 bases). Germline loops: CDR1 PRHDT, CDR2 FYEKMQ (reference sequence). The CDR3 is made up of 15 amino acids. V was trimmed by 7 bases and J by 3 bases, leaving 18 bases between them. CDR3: CASNPSAGTHTEAFF. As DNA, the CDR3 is TGTGCCAGCAACCCCTCGGCAGGGACCCACACTGAAGCTTTCTTT.

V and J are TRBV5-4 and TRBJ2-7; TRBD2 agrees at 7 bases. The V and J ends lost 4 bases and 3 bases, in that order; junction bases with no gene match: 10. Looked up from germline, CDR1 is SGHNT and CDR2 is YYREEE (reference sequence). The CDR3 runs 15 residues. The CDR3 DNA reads TGTGCCAGCAGCCCTAGTAGGCGGGAGAACTACGAGCAGTACTTC. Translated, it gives CASSPSRRENYEQYF.

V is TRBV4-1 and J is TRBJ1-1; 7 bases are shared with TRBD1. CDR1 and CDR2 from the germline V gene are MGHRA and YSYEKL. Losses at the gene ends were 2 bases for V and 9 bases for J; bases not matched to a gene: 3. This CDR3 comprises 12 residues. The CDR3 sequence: CASSQPDRQAFF. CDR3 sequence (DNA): TGCGCCAGCAGCCAACCGGACAGGCAAGCTTTCTTT.

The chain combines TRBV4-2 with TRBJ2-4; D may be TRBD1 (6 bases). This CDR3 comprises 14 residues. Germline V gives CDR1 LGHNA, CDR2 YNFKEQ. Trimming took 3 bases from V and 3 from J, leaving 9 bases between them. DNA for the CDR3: TGTGCCAGCAGCCAGGACAGCTACAAAAACATTCAGTACTTC. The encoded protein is CASSQDSYKNIQYF.

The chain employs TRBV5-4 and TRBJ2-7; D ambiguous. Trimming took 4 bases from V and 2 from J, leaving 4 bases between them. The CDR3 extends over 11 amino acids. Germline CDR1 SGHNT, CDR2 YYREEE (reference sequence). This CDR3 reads CASSGAYEQYF. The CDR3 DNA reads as TGTGCCAGCAGCGGGGCCTACGAGCAGTACTTC.

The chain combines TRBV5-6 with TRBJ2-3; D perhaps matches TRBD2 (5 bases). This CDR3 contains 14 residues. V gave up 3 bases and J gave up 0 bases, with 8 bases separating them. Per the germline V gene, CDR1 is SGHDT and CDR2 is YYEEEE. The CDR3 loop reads CASSSPGSTDTQYF. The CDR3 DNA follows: TGTGCCAGCAGCTCCCCGGGGAGCACAGATACGCAGTATTTT.

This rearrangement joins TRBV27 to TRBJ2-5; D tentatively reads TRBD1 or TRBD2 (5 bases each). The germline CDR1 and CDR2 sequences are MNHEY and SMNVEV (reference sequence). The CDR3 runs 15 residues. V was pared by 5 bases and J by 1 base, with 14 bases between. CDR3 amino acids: CASSVRGRLQETQYF. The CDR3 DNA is TGTGCCAGCAGTGTCCGGGGACGGCTCCAAGAGACCCAGTACTTC.

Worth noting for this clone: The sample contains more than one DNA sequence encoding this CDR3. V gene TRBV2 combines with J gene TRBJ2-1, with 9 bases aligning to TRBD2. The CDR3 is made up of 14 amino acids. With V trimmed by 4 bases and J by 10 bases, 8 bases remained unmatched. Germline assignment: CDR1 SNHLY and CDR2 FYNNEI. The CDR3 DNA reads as TGTGCCAGCAGTGCGAGACTAGCGGAGACCGAGCAGTTCTTC. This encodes CASSARLAETEQFF.

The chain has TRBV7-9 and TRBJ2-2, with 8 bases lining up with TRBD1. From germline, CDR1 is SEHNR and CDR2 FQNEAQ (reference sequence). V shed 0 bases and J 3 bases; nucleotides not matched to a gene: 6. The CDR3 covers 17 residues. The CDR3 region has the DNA TGTGCCAGCAGCTTAGCACAGGGGGTAAAGGACACCGGGGAGCTGTTTTTT. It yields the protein CASSLAQGVKDTGELFF.

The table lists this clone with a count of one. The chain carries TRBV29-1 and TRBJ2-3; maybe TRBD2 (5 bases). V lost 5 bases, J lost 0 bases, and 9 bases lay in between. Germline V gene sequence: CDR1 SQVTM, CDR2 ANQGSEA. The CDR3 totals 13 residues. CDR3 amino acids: CSVNVASTDTQYF. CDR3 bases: TGCAGCGTTAACGTAGCGAGCACAGATACGCAGTATTTT.

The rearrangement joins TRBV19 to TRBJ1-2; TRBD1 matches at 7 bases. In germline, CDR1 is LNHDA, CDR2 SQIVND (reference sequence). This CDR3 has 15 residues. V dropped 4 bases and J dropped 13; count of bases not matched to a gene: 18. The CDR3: CASSTGGQPAKLFTF. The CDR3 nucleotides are TGTGCCAGTAGTACCGGGGGACAGCCCGCTAAACTATTCACCTTC.

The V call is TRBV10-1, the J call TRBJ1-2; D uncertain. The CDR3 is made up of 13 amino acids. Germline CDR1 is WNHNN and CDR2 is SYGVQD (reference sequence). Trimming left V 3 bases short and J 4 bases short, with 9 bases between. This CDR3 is CASSESAAYGYTF. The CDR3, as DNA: TGCGCCAGCAGTGAATCTGCGGCCTATGGCTACACCTTC.

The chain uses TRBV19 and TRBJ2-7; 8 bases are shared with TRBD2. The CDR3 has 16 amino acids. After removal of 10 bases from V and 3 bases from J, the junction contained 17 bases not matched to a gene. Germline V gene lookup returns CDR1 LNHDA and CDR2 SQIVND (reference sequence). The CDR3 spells CATADWPSGPDYEQYF. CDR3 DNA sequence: TGTGCCACCGCCGATTGGCCTAGCGGGCCAGACTACGAGCAGTACTTC.

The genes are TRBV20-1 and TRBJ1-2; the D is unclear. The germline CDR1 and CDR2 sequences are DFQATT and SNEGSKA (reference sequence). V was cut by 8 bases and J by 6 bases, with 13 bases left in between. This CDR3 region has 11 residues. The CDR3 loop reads CSSPSGNGYTF. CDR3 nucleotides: TGCAGTTCGCCCAGTGGGAATGGCTACACCTTC.

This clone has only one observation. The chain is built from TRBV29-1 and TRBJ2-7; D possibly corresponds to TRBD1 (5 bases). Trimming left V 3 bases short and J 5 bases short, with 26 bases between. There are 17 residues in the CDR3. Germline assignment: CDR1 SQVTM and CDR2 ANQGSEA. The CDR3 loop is CSVDGLSLGQGRDEQYF. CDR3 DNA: TGCAGCGTTGACGGGTTGAGCTTAGGGCAGGGCCGGGACGAGCAGTACTTC.

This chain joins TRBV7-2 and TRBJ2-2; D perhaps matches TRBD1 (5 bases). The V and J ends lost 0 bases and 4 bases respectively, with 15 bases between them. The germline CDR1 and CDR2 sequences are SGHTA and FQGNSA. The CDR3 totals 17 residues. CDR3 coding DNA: TGTGCCAGCAGCTTAGCCGGCCCAAGGGGTGGCACCGGGGAGCTGTTTTTT. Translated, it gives CASSLAGPRGGTGELFF.

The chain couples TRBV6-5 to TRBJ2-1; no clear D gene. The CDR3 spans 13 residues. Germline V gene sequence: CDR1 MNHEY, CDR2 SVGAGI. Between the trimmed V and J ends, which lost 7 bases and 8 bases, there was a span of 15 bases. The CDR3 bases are TGTGCCAGCAAATGGAACATTTTCGATGAGCAGTTCTTC. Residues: CASKWNIFDEQFF.

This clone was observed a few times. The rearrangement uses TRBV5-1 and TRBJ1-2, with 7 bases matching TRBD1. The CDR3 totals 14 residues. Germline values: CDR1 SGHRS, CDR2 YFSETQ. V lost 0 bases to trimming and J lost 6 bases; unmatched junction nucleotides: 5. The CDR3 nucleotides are TGCGCCAGCAGCTTGGGACAGGGTAGGGATGGCTACACCTTC. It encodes CASSLGQGRDGYTF.

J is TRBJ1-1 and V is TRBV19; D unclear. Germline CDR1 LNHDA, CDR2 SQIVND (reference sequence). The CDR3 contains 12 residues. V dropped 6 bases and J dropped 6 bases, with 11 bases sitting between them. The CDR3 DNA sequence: TGTGCCAGTAGCTTACATGGTCCTGAAGCTTTCTTT. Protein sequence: CASSLHGPEAFF.

The CDR3: CASSVLGDGEGETQYF. CDR3 nucleotide sequence: TGTGCCAGCAGTGTTTTGGGGGATGGGGAGGGAGAGACCCAGTACTTC. The chain recombines TRBV28 with TRBJ2-5, with TRBD2 matching over 7 bases. J was trimmed by 4 bases and V by 5 bases; bases with no gene match: 13. The germline CDR1 and CDR2 sequences are MDHEN and SYDVKM. The CDR3 sequence is 16 residues long. Full variable domain (rest looked up from reference TRBV28 and TRBJ2-5): DVKVTQSSRYLVKRTGEKVFLECVQDMDHENMFWYRQDPGLGLRLIYFSYDVKMKEKGDIPEGYSVSREKKERFSLILESASTNQTSMYLCASSVLGDGEGETQYFGPGTRLLVL.

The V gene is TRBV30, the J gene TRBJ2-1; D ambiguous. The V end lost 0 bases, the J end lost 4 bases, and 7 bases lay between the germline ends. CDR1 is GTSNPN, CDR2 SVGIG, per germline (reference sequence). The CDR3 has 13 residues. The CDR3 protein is CAWSVAEYNEQFF. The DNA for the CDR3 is TGTGCCTGGAGTGTCGCCGAGTACAATGAGCAGTTCTTC.

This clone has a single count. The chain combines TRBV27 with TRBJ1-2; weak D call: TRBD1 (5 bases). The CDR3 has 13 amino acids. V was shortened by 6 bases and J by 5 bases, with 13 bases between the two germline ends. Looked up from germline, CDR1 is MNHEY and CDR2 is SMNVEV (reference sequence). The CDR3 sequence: CASRGRGSYGYTF. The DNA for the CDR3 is TGTGCCAGCAGGGGGCGCGGTAGTTATGGCTACACCTTC.